Listed here is a single T cell receptor beta chain. Its cognate antigen is unknown. This record belongs to a study of OX40 agonist ivuxolimab in advanced cancers. The CDR3 loop spans 14 amino acids. Germline V CDR1 and CDR2: MNHEY, SMNVEV (reference sequence). Trimming took 2 bases from V and 5 from J, leaving 9 bases between them. Some clones are missing from TCRdb's copy, which holds only in-frame ones; the method was immunoSEQ multiplex PCR. The sample includes around 46,000 clones, 88% of them seen just once. Whole-study findings and limits: Within 6 weeks, CD4+ and CD8+ blood T cells expanded clonally at 0.1 to 3.0 mg/kg.

The TCR comes from an adult with an advanced solid tumor such as melanoma, head and neck, liver or kidney cancer. The source material was CD4+ or CD8+ T cells sorted from blood, sampled in a trial of the OX40 agonist ivuxolimab. The chain recombines TRBV27 with TRBJ2-2; D may be TRBD1 (5 bases). Here the CDR3 reads CASSLQGFTGELFF. The CDR3, as DNA: TGTGCCAGCAGTTTACAGGGATTTACCGGGGAGCTGTTTTTT.